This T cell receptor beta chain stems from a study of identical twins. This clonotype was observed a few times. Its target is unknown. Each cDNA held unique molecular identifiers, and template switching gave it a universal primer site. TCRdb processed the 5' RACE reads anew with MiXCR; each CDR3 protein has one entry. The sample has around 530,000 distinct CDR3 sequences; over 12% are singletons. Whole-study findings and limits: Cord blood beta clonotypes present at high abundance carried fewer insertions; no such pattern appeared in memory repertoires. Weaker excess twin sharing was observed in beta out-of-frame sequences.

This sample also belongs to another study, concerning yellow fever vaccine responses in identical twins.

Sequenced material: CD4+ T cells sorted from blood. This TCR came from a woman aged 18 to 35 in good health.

CDR3 amino acids: CASSLGHRNNSPLHF. In nucleotides, the CDR3 is TGTGCCAGCAGCTTAGGGCACAGAAATAATTCACCCCTCCACTTT. The J gene is TRBJ1-6, the V gene TRBV13, with D hard to call. Trimming pared 0 bases from V and 5 bases from J, leaving 8 bases between. Looked up from germline, CDR1 is PRHDT and CDR2 is FYEKMQ (reference sequence). This CDR3 is 15 amino acids long.